This T cell receptor beta chain was profiled in a study of blood T cells in healthy people across ages. The study's findings and limits: TCR beta diversity, measured per million T cells, fell in a roughly linear way with age.

Worth noting for this clonotype: Its antigen is currently unknown.

The V and J ends lost 0 bases and 0 bases respectively, with 14 bases between them. CDR3 length: 16 residues. Germline V gene data show CDR1 as DFQATT and CDR2 as SNEGSKA (reference sequence). The use of a sample-barcoded 5' primer and a J-beta primer mix characterized a second PCR of roughly 6 to 11 cycles. A template-switch adaptor containing 12 random nucleotides labeled each cDNA molecule. TCRdb used MiXCR to reprocess the 5' RACE reads, holding one entry per CDR3 protein. This table has about 800,000 distinct CDR3 sequences, about 25% appearing once. The same sample was also used in a study of T cells of mothers and their children. That paper adds: Per mother, over 9 million TCR beta CDR3 reads were obtained; per child, approximately 3 million.

The TCR originated in a boy aged 5 to 17 in good health. The gene calls are TRBV20-1 and TRBJ1-2; no clear D gene. The sample comprised blood. The CDR3 loop is CSARDKGKGPNYGYTF. CDR3 DNA: TGCAGTGCTAGAGATAAAGGGAAGGGCCCTAACTATGGCTACACCTTC.